At least ten counts were recorded for the clone carrying this T cell receptor beta chain. What it binds is unknown. This record comes from a study of HIV-infected patients and healthy controls. About 500 ng RNA was reverse transcribed with alpha and beta constant-region primers. Using multiplexing indices, alpha and beta chain libraries were generated apart by chain-specific third strand synthesis. Each cDNA molecule was barcoded, and a single primer pair amplified each chain. Ligation attached cDNA to a 5' RACE adapter that carried a random hexamer and SP2 site. Via MiXCR, TCRdb re-called the 5' RACE reads, giving one row per CDR3 protein. Among about 15,000 distinct CDR3 sequences listed, 7% were seen once. The repertoire came from unfractionated whole blood and reflected all unsorted peripheral T cells. Whole-study findings and limits: The study did not determine the donors' HLA types.

Trimming shortened V by 7 bases and J by 9 bases, and 19 bases separated the two germline ends. Per the germline V gene, CDR1 is SGHVS and CDR2 is FNYEAQ. The CDR3 consists of 14 residues. The chain recombines TRBV7-6 with TRBJ2-1; D assignment may be TRBD1 or TRBD2 (5 bases each). Sequencing was carried out using blood. The clonotype originates from an adult in good health. This CDR3 is CASTKYWGLGEQFF. CDR3 coding DNA: TGTGCCAGCACTAAATACTGGGGGTTGGGTGAGCAGTTCTTC.